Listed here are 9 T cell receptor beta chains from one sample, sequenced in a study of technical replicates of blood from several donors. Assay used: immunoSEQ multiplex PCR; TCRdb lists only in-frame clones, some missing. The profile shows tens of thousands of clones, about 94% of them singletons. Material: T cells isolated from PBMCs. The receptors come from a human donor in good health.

The CDR3 DNA sequence: TGTGCCAGCAGCCTGGGACTACCTGAAGGAGAGCAGTACTTC. It encodes CASSLGLPEGEQYF. This sequence joins TRBV13 and TRBJ2-7, with 7 bases lining up with TRBD2. Unmatched junction bases numbered 11, after V lost 5 bases and J lost 7 bases. Germline V gene data show CDR1 as PRHDT and CDR2 as FYEKMQ (reference sequence). There are 14 residues in the CDR3.

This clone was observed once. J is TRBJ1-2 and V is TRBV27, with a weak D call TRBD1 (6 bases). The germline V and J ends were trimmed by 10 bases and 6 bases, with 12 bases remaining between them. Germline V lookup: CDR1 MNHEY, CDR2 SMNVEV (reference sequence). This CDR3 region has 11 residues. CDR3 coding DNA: TGTGCCACCCGTTACAGGGATGGCTACACCTTC. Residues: CATRYRDGYTF.

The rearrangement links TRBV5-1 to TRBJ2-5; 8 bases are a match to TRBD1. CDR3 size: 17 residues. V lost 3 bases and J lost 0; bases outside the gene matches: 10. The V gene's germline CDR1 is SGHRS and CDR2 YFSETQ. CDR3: CASSSGAGGSYQETQYF. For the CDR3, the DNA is TGCGCCAGCAGCTCTGGGGCAGGGGGCAGCTACCAAGAGACCCAGTACTTC. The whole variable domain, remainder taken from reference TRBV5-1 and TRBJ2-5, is KAGVTQTPRYLIKTRGQQVTLSCSPISGHRSVSWYQQTPGQGLQFLFEYFSETQRNKGNFPGRFSGRQFSNSRSEMNVSTLELGDSALYLCASSSGAGGSYQETQYFGPGTRLLVL.

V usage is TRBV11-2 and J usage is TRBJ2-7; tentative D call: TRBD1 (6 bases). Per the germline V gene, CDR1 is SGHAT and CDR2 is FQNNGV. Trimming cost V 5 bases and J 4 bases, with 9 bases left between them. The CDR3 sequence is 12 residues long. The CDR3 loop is CASSLRGYEQYF. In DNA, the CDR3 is TGTGCCAGCAGCCTCAGGGGTTACGAGCAGTACTTC.

The CDR3: CASSPGLASDTQYF. Written as DNA, the CDR3 is TGTGCCAGCAGCCCTGGACTAGCGTCAGATACGCAGTATTTT. The chain couples TRBV9 to TRBJ2-3, with 9 bases matching TRBD2. There are 14 residues in the CDR3. Germline V gene lookup returns CDR1 SGDLS and CDR2 YYNGEE. J was trimmed by 4 bases and V by 4 bases; bases with no gene match: 4.

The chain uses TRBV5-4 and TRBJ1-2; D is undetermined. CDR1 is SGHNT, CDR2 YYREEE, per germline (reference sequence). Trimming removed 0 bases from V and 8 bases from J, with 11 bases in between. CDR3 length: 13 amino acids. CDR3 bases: TGTGCCAGCAGCTTGGGGGTTGGAGACGGCTACACCTTC. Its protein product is CASSLGVGDGYTF.

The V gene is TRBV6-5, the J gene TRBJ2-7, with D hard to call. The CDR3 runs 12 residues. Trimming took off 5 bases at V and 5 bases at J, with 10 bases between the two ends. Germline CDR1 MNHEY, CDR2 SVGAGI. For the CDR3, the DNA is TGTGCCAGCAGTAACGTCCTAAACGAGCAGTACTTC. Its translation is CASSNVLNEQYF.

The CDR3 region has the DNA TGTGCCAGCAGCTTAGTGCCCGGACAGGTCCTGGACGAGCAGTACTTC. This codes for CASSLVPGQVLDEQYF. The V call is TRBV11-2, the J call TRBJ2-7; 7 nucleotides match TRBD1. V shed 1 base, J shed 5 bases, and the junction held 11 bases outside the gene matches. This CDR3 has 16 amino acids. Germline V gene lookup returns CDR1 SGHAT and CDR2 FQNNGV.

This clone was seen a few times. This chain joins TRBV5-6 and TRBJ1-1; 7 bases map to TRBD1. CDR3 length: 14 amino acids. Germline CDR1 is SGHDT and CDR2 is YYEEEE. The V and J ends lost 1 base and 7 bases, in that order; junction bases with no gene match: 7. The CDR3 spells CASSLRGLGDEAFF. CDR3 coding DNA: TGTGCCAGCAGCTTGAGGGGGCTAGGGGATGAAGCTTTCTTT.